This T cell receptor (beta chain) emerged from a study of a mutant IDH1 vaccine in newly diagnosed glioma. V lost 0 bases and J lost 4, with 21 bases in between. The CDR3 loop spans 19 amino acids. CDR1 and CDR2 (germline): PRHDT, FYEKMQ (reference sequence). This clone was counted a few times. Its specificity is not known. Time point defined: week 35, safety follow-up. Each vaccine dose was 300 ug of mutant IDH1 20-mer peptide, with topical imiquimod. TCRdb's table, derived via immunoSEQ multiplex PCR, lists solely in-frame clones and lacks some. In the table there are some 57,000 clones, around 80% of which are singletons.

The rearrangement links TRBV13 to TRBJ1-4, with unresolved D. The specimen was PBMCs, collected from a glioma patient whose treatment included an IDH1 peptide vaccine. This receptor was obtained from a woman between 18 and 29 years old with glioma. The CDR3 region has the DNA TGTGCCAGCAGCTTAGGCCTAATAGGGCCAGGCGGGGATAATGAAAAACTGTTTTTT. Amino acids: CASSLGLIGPGGDNEKLFF.